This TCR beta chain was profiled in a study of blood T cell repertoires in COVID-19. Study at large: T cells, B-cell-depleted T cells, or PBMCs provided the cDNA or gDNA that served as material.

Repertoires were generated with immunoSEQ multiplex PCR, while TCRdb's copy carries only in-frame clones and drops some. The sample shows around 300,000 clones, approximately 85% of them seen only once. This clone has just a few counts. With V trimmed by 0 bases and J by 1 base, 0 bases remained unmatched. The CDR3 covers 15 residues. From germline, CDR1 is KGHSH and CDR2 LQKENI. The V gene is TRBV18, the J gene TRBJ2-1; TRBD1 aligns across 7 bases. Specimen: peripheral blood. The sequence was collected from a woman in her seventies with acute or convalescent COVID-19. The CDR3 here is CASSPPTGSYNEQFF. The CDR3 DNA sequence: TGTGCCAGCTCACCACCGACAGGGTCCTACAATGAGCAGTTCTTC.